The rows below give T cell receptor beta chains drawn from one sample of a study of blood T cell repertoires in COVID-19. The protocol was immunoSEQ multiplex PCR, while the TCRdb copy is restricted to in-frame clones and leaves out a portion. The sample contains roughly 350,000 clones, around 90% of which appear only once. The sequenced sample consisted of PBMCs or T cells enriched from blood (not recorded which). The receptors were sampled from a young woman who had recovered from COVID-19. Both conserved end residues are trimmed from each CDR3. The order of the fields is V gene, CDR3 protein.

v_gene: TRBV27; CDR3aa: ASSLSGRLEPQH
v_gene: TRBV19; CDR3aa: ASRSGTGGLHRVNEQF
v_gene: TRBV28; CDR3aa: ASSPGQGVNQPQH
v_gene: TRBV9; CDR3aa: ASSETDTAYNEQF
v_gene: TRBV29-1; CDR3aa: SVDSGKGQPQH
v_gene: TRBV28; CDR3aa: ASSLGGETSGNTIY
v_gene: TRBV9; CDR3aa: ASSALLTSGSHEQY
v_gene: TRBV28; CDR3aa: ASSFAGNTIY
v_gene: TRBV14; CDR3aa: ASSRNQGMGETQY
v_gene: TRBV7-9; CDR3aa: ASSLASGAETQY
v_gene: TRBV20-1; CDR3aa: SASREYEQY
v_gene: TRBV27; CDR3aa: ASSRPGQAYTGELF
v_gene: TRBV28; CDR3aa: ASSSHSNVLT
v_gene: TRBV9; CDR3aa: ASSATGGSYNEQF
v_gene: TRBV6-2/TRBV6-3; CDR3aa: ASSYGTGKDGYT
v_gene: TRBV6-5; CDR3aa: ATSSSGKGDTQY
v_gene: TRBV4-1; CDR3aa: ASSLSGQPNYGYT
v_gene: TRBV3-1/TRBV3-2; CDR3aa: ASSQASPPRLAASYEQY
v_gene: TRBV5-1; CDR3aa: ASTEETGGYQPQH
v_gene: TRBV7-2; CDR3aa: ASSSRTGGNNEQF
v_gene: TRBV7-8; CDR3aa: ASSSEVASYEQY
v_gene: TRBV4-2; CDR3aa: ASSPTGYGTEAF
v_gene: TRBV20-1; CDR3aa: SASPADEQF
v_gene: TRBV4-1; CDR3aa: ASSQIGTGGRETQY
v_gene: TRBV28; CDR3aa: ASRTGGYGEAF
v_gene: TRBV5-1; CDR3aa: ASSFWAGPYGYT
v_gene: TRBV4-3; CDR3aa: ASSDTGGGSYGYT
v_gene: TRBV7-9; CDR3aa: ASSWTSGPLTDTQY
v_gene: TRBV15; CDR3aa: ATSRDPHSTGFGSYNEQF
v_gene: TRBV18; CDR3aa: ASSPYGQRFNTEAF
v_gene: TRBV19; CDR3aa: ASSIARRGDTQY
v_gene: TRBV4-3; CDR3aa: ASSQEYGSTQETQY
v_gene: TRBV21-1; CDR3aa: ASSILLLATNEKLF
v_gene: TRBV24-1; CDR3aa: ATSEGQGYPGANVLT
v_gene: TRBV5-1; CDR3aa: ASSPWDSGNEQF
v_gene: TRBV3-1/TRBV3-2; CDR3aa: ASSHHRASNTEAF
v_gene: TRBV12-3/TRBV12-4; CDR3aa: ASSLAAKRGAF
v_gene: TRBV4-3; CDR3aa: ASSRDPGLAGLVSGELF
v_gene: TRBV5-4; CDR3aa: APWTSGRYEQY
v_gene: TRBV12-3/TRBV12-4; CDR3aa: ASSFGQGYEQY
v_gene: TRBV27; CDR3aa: ASSLEASPDTQY
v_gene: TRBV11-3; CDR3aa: ASSLRASWTGEAF
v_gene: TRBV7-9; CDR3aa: ASSPRTGVNEKLF
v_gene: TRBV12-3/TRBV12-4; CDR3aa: ASSRGGHGQY
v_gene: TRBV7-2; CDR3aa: ASSSGLAANTGELF
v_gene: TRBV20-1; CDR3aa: SASITANTEAF
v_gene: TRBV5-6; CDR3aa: ASSETGLSADNEQF
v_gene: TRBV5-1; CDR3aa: ASSSSIERRYNEQF
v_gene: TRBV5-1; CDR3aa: ASSLAFGYT
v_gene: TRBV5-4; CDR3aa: ASSQGLGGRNTGELF
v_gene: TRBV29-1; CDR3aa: SAQGNNEQF
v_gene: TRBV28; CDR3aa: ASRRGTSGSNEQY
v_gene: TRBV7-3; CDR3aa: ASSPRIAGELF
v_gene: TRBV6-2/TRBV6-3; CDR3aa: ASSYGLAGGRRF
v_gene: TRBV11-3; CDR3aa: ASSLVASGETQY
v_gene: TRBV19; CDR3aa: ASSIPAGGGTGELF
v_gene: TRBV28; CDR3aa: AHGLVGTGELF
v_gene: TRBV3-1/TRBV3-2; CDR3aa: ASSQTLLKDTEAF